The 23 T cell receptor beta chains presented below share a single source sample, sequenced in a study of PD-L1 blockade in urothelial cancer. The assay was immunoSEQ multiplex PCR, and TCRdb's table has in-frame clones only and misses some. The table includes about 51,000 clones, around nine tenths detected once. Time point in this sample: peripheral blood 6 weeks after treatment start. Material: PBMCs, obtained around atezolizumab (anti-PD-L1) treatment. These receptors were collected from a man aged 55 to 70 with urothelial cancer.

The V and J genes are TRBV7-8 and TRBJ2-1, with 9 bases aligning to TRBD2. This CDR3 is built from 16 residues. V gave up 0 bases and J gave up 5 bases; unmatched junction bases: 5. The germline V gene has CDR1 SGHVS and CDR2 FQNEAQ. CDR3 amino acids: CASSLAASGKNNEQFF. The CDR3 coding sequence is TGTGCCAGCAGCTTAGCGGCTAGCGGGAAAAACAATGAGCAGTTCTTC.

This clone was observed a single time. This chain joins TRBV29-1 and TRBJ1-1, with D possibly TRBD1 on 5 matching bases. Trimming pared 0 bases from V and 3 bases from J, leaving 20 bases between. There are 17 residues in the CDR3. The V gene's germline CDR1 is SQVTM and CDR2 ANQGSEA. CDR3 loop: CSVEDSAARGSDTEAFF. DNA for the CDR3: TGCAGCGTTGAAGACTCCGCGGCCCGGGGGTCGGACACTGAAGCTTTCTTT. Supplemented by reference TRBV29-1 and TRBJ1-1, the full variable domain reads SAVISQKPSRDICQRGTSLTIQCQVDSQVTMMFWYRQQPGQSLTLIATANQGSEATYESGFVIDKFPISRPNLTFSTLTVSNMSPEDSSIYLCSVEDSAARGSDTEAFFGQGTRLTVV.

The genes are TRBV29-1 and TRBJ2-3; weak D call: TRBD1 (6 bases). CDR1 is SQVTM and CDR2 is ANQGSEA in the germline V gene. Trimming removed 7 bases at V and 4 bases at J, with 15 bases between. The length of the CDR3 is 13 residues. The CDR3 bases are TGCAGCGGTGCTGGGCAGGGGTCAGATACGCAGTATTTT. Translating gives CSGAGQGSDTQYF.

The J gene is TRBJ2-1, the V gene TRBV10-3; tentative D call: TRBD2 (6 bases). Germline CDR1 ENHRY, CDR2 SYGVKD. This CDR3 region has 15 residues. V lost 6 bases to trimming and J lost 6 bases, with 18 bases between them. The chain's CDR3 is CAISVSGTALNEQFF. In DNA form, the CDR3 reads TGTGCCATCAGCGTGTCCGGGACTGCGCTCAATGAGCAGTTCTTC.

The gene calls are TRBV5-1 and TRBJ2-7; TRBD1 agrees at 11 bases. Germline loops: CDR1 SGHRS, CDR2 YFSETQ. This CDR3 has 16 amino acids. V trimming: 1 base; J trimming: 6 bases; junction bases outside the gene matches: 9. The CDR3 spells CASSLWGTGGDGEQYF. In DNA form, the CDR3 reads TGCGCCAGCAGCTTGTGGGGGACAGGGGGGGACGGCGAGCAGTACTTC.

The chain uses TRBV5-4 and TRBJ2-2; 8 nucleotides align to TRBD1. Germline V lookup: CDR1 SGHNT, CDR2 YYREEE (reference sequence). This CDR3 is 16 amino acids long. Trimming removed 0 bases from V and 6 bases from J; junction bases left unmatched: 7. CDR3 residues: CASSLVQGAGAGELFF. CDR3 DNA sequence: TGTGCCAGCAGCTTGGTCCAGGGGGCGGGTGCCGGGGAGCTGTTTTTT.

V is TRBV19 and J is TRBJ1-5; a weak D match, TRBD1 (5 bases). There are 20 residues in the CDR3. V dropped 0 bases and J dropped 0 bases, with 21 bases sitting between them. Germline V CDR1 and CDR2: LNHDA, SQIVND (reference sequence). Written as DNA, the CDR3 is TGTGCCAGTAGTATAGATCGCGGCAGGGCCGATCGTTATAGCAATCAGCCCCAGCATTTT. It is translated as CASSIDRGRADRYSNQPQHF.

The genes are TRBV27 and TRBJ2-4, with D maybe TRBD1 (5 bases). This CDR3 has 14 amino acids. The germline gives CDR1 MNHEY, CDR2 SMNVEV (reference sequence). Trimming left V 6 bases short and J 8 bases short, with 17 bases between. In nucleotides, the CDR3 is TGTGCCAGCAGCAGTATGTCCCAAGGGGACATTCAGTACTTC. Translation: CASSSMSQGDIQYF.

DNA of the CDR3: TGCGCCAGCAGCTTGGGGCGGGGGATGTACGAGCAGTACTTC. The encoded protein is CASSLGRGMYEQYF. This rearrangement joins TRBV5-1 to TRBJ2-7; TRBD2 agrees at 7 bases. This CDR3 is built from 14 residues. Per the germline V gene, CDR1 is SGHRS and CDR2 is YFSETQ. With 0 bases clipped from V and 4 bases from J, the junction kept 4 bases outside the gene matches.

The chain couples TRBV6-5 to TRBJ1-5, with a weak D call TRBD1 (5 bases). Germline CDR1 reads MNHEY; CDR2 reads SVGAGI. CDR3 length: 16 residues. V was cut by 2 bases and J by 5 bases, with 16 bases left in between. The CDR3: CASSYGAGEGDQPQHF. As DNA, the CDR3 is TGTGCCAGCAGTTACGGAGCGGGGGAAGGGGATCAGCCCCAGCATTTT.

This clone was recorded once. V and J are TRBV21-1 and TRBJ1-6; whether TRBD1, the table's D call, matches the DNA was not checked. TRBV21-1 corresponds to a pseudogene. The CDR3 contains 13 residues. The CDR3 bases are TGTGCCAGCAGCAAGGCAGGGCAGTCACCCCTCCACTTT. Its translation: CASSKAGQSPLHF.

V is TRBV9 and J is TRBJ2-1; TRBD1 agrees at 11 bases. V lost 0 bases, J lost 8 bases, and 4 bases stayed unmatched. Looked up from germline, CDR1 is SGDLS and CDR2 is YYNGEE. This CDR3 region has 15 residues. For the CDR3, the DNA is TGTGCCAGCAGCGTAGTCGGGACAGGGGGGTATGAGCAGTTCTTC. It is translated as CASSVVGTGGYEQFF.

This clone has a single count. The chain links TRBV5-1 to TRBJ1-2; 9 bases line up with TRBD1. Germline values: CDR1 SGHRS, CDR2 YFSETQ. V shed 1 base, J shed 3 bases, and the junction held 1 base outside the gene matches. CDR3 size: 14 residues. CDR3: CASSLTGGYYGYTF. As DNA, the CDR3 is TGCGCCAGCAGCTTGACAGGGGGCTACTATGGCTACACCTTC.

The chain joins TRBV5-1 to TRBJ2-1; 8 bases align to TRBD2. CDR1 and CDR2 from the germline V gene are SGHRS and YFSETQ. The J segment lost 9 bases and the V segment lost 0 bases, leaving 8 bases of the junction unmatched. The CDR3 covers 15 residues. The CDR3 region is CASSLGAGGAPEQFF. In DNA, the CDR3 is TGCGCCAGCAGCTTGGGAGCCGGGGGGGCTCCTGAGCAGTTCTTC.

The rearrangement links TRBV5-7 to TRBJ2-1; D uncertain. TRBV5-7 counts as an open reading frame of uncertain function. V lost 0 bases and J lost 9, with 19 bases in between. The length of the CDR3 is 16 residues. CDR3 nucleotides: TGTGCCAGCAGCTTGGGCCTAGGTGTTTTGAGCCTTGAGCAGTTCTTC. Translated, it gives CASSLGLGVLSLEQFF.

CDR3: CASSGVTGMNTEAFF. In nucleotides, the CDR3 is TGCGCCAGCAGCGGTGTGACAGGGATGAACACTGAAGCTTTCTTT. The chain recombines TRBV5-1 with TRBJ1-1; 7 bases align to TRBD1. The CDR3 is 15 amino acids. The trim removed 4 bases at V and 0 bases at J, leaving 6 bases unmatched. CDR1 and CDR2 from the germline V gene are SGHRS and YFSETQ.

J is TRBJ2-7 and V is TRBV5-4, with 9 bases identical to TRBD2. CDR1 SGHNT and CDR2 YYREEE come from the germline V gene (reference sequence). V dropped 2 bases and J dropped 6; count of bases not matched to a gene: 6. The CDR3 has 14 residues. The CDR3 bases are TGTGCCAGCAGCTTTACCGGGACTAGCATCGAGCAGTACTTC. This translates into CASSFTGTSIEQYF.

The V and J genes are TRBV4-1 and TRBJ2-5, with D possibly TRBD2 on 7 matching bases. Germline CDR1 and CDR2: MGHRA and YSYEKL. V gave up 0 bases and J gave up 5 bases, with 16 bases separating them. This CDR3 comprises 16 residues. CDR3 amino acids: CASSQDWRGLEETQYF. DNA of the CDR3: TGCGCCAGCAGCCAAGATTGGCGGGGGCTCGAGGAGACCCAGTACTTC.

The V gene is TRBV5-1, the J gene TRBJ1-5; D is unclear. This CDR3 has 15 residues. V was cut by 0 bases and J by 2 bases, with 9 bases left in between. CDR1 is SGHRS and CDR2 is YFSETQ in the germline V gene. The CDR3 DNA reads TGCGCCAGCAGCTTGGGCCCGGTTGGCAATCAGCCCCAGCATTTT. This codes for CASSLGPVGNQPQHF.

The CDR3: CASSPQVGGVRDEQFF. CDR3 bases: TGTGCCAGCAGCCCGCAAGTGGGGGGGGTGCGGGATGAGCAGTTCTTC. The V call is TRBV7-6, the J call TRBJ2-1; TRBD2 matches at 7 bases. Germline V lookup: CDR1 SGHVS, CDR2 FNYEAQ. The CDR3 sequence is 16 residues long. V shed 5 bases and J 8 bases; nucleotides not matched to a gene: 15.

The table lists this clone with a count of one. This rearrangement joins TRBV28 to TRBJ2-7, with a possible D match to TRBD1 (6 bases). Trimming stripped 6 bases from V and 0 bases from J, with 12 bases between. The V gene's germline CDR1 is MDHEN and CDR2 SYDVKM. The CDR3 runs to 14 residues. The chain's CDR3 is CASRGTQSSYEQYF. The CDR3 DNA sequence: TGTGCCAGCAGGGGGACACAGAGCTCCTACGAGCAGTACTTC.

The rearrangement uses TRBV11-2 and TRBJ2-1; 10 bases are a match to TRBD2. Germline values: CDR1 SGHAT, CDR2 FQNNGV. Unmatched junction bases numbered 8, after V lost 5 bases and J lost 4 bases. The CDR3 is 16 residues long. DNA for the CDR3: TGTGCCAGCAGCCCCCTACTAGCGGGACTTTACAATGAGCAGTTCTTC. Translation: CASSPLLAGLYNEQFF.

CDR3 region: CASSRDRGGTEAFF. The CDR3, as DNA: TGTGCCAGCAGCCGTGACAGGGGTGGGACTGAAGCTTTCTTT. This chain uses TRBV5-4 with TRBJ1-1; TRBD1 matches at 8 bases. J gave up 5 bases and V 4 bases, and 7 bases lay outside the gene matches. Germline loops: CDR1 SGHNT, CDR2 YYREEE (reference sequence). The CDR3 runs to 14 residues. The whole variable domain, filled in from reference TRBV5-4 and TRBJ1-1, reads ETGVTQSPTHLIKTRGQQVTLRCSSQSGHNTVSWYQQALGQGPQFIFQYYREEENGRGNFPPRFSGLQFPNYSSELNVNALELDDSALYLCASSRDRGGTEAFFGQGTRLTVV.